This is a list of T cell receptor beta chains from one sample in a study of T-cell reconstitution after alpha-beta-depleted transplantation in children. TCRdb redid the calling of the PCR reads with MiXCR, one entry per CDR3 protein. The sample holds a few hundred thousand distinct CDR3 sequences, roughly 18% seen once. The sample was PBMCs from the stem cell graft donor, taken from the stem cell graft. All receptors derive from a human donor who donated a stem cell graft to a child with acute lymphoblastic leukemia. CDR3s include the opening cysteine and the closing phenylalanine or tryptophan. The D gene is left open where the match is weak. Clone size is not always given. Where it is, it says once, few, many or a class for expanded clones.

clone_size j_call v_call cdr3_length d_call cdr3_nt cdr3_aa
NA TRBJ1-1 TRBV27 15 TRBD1 TGTGCCAGCAGTAGTCCCGGGACAGGGGAGTTGGAGGCTTTCTTT CASSSPGTGELEAFF
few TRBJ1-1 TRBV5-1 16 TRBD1 TGCGCCAGCAGCCCGGACAGGGGTCCTTTGAACACTGAAGCTTTCTTT CASSPDRGPLNTEAFF
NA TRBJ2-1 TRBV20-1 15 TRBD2 TGCAGTGCTAGAGCGCTAGCGGGATTCTACAATGAGCAGTTCTTC CSARALAGFYNEQFF
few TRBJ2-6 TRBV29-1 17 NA TGCAGCGTTGAAGGTCAGGGTGGGAGCTCTGGGGCCAACGTCCTGACTTTC CSVEGQGGSSGANVLTF
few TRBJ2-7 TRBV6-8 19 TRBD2 TGTGCCAGCACTAAACTCGAGACTAGCGGGAGCCTAAGGGAGTACGAGCAGTACTTC CASTKLETSGSLREYEQYF
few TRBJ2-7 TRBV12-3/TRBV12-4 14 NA TGTGCCAGCAGACTAGCGAAGGGGGGCTACGAGCAGTACTTC CASRLAKGGYEQYF
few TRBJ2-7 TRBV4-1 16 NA TGCGCCAGCAGCCAAGTCCCCAATCCGAGGATCTACGAGCAGTACTTC CASSQVPNPRIYEQYF
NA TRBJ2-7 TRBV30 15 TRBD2 TGTGCCTGGAATCCACTAGCGGGGGCCTCTTACGAGCAGTACTTC CAWNPLAGASYEQYF
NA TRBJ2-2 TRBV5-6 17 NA TGTGCCAGCAGCCCCTCAATGGTGGGGGGGCGAAGCGGGGAGCTGTTTTTT CASSPSMVGGRSGELFF
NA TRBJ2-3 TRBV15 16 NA TGTGCCACCAGCAGAGATCACCGAGAGGGCCGTGATACGCAGTATTTT CATSRDHREGRDTQYF
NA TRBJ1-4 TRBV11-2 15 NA TGTGCCAGCACCATTCCAGGGTTTTCTAATGAAAAACTGTTTTTT CASTIPGFSNEKLFF
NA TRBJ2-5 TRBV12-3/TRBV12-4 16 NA TGTGCCAGCAGTTTAGCGCTCAGAGCCCGCCAAGAGACCCAGTACTTC CASSLALRARQETQYF
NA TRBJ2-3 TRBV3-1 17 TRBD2 TGTGCCAGCAGCCAAGATCGGCTAGCGGGAGGGTACGATACGCAGTATTTT CASSQDRLAGGYDTQYF
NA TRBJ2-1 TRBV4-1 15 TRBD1 TGCGCCAGCAGCCAAGGACAGGGGCCCTACAATGAGCAGTTCTTC CASSQGQGPYNEQFF
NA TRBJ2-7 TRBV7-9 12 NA TGTGCCAGCAGCCCACCCAACTACGAGCAGTACTTC CASSPPNYEQYF
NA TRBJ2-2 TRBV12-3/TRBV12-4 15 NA TGTGCCAGCAGTTTGGGTGGGAGTCAAACCGGGGAGCTGTTTTTT CASSLGGSQTGELFF
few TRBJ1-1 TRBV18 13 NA TGTGCCAGCTCACAGGGTAATATGGCTGAAGCTTTCTTT CASSQGNMAEAFF
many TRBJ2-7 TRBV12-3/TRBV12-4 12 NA TGTGCCAGCAGTGGTCCCTCCTACGAGCAGTACTTC CASSGPSYEQYF
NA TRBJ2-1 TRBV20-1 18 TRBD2 TGCAGTGCTAGAGATCACGCACTAGCGGGAGGGCCCTACAATGAGCAGTTCTTC CSARDHALAGGPYNEQFF
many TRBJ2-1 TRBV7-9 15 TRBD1 TGTGCCAGCAGCCCACGGGACAGGGGTTACAATGAGCAGTTCTTC CASSPRDRGYNEQFF
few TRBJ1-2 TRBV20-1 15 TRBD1 TGCAGTGCTTACCATGACAGGGCCCAGGTCTATGGCTACACCTTC CSAYHDRAQVYGYTF
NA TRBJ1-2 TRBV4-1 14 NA TGCGCCAGCAGCCCCCAAAAGGCTACGTATGGCTACACCTTC CASSPQKATYGYTF
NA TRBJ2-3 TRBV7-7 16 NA TGTGCCAGCAGCTCGCTTGGCGCCCAGCACACAGATACGCAGTATTTT CASSSLGAQHTDTQYF
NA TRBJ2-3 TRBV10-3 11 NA TGTGCCACGGCCTTTTCAGATACGCAGTATTTT CATAFSDTQYF
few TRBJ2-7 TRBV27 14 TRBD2 TGTGCCAGCTGTCGACAGCGGGAGGGCTACGAGCAGTACTTC CASCRQREGYEQYF
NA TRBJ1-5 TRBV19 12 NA TGTGCCAGTAGGAACTCTCGACAGCCCCAGCATTTT CASRNSRQPQHF
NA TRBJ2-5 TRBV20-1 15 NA TGCAGTGCTAGAGATCTAGGGACGGCCCAAGAGACCCAGTACTTC CSARDLGTAQETQYF
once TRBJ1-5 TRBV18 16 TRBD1 TGTGCCAGCTCACCACCGGGGACAGGGGAATATCAGCCCCAGCATTTT CASSPPGTGEYQPQHF
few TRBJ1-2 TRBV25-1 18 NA TGTGCCAGCAGTGAATTAGGCGTTGGGGGATCAGTTCAATATGGCTACACCTTC CASSELGVGGSVQYGYTF